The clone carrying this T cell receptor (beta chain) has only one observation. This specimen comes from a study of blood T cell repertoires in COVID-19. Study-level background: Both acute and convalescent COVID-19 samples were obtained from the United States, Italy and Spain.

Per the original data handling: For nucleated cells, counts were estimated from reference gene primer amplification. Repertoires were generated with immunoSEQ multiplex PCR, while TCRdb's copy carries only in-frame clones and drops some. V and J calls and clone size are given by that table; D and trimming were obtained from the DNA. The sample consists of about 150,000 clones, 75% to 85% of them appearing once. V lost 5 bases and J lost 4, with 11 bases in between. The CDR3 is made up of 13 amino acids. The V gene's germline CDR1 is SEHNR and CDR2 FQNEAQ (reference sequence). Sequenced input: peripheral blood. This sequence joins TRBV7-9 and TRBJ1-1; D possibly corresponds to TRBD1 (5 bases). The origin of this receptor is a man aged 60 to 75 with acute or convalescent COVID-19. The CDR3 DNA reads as TGTGCCAGCAGCCCGGTGGGGGGCACTGAAGCTTTCTTT. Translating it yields CASSPVGGTEAFF.